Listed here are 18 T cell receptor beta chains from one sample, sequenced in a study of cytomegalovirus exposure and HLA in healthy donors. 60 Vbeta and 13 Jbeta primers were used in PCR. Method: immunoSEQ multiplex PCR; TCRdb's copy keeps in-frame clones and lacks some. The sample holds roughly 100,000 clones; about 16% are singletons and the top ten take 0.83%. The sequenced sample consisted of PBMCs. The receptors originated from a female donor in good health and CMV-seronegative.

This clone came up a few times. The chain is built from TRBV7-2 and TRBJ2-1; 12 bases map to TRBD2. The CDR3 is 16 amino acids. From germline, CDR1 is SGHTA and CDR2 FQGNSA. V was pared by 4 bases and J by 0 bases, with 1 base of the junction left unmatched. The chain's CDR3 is CASSSSGRASYNEQFF. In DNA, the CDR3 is TGTGCCAGCAGCTCTAGCGGGAGGGCCTCCTACAATGAGCAGTTCTTC. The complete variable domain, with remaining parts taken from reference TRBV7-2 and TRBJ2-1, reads GAGVSQSPSNKVTEKGKDVELRCDPISGHTALYWYRQSLGQGLEFLIYFQGNSAPDKSGLPSDRFSAERTGGSVSTLTIQRTQQEDSAVYLCASSSSGRASYNEQFFGPGTRLTVL.

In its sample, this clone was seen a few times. As DNA, the CDR3 is TGTGCCAGCAGTGAAACTAGCGGGGGCAGCACAGATACGCAGTATTTT. It translates to CASSETSGGSTDTQYF. The J gene is TRBJ2-3, the V gene TRBV6-4, with 11 bases fitting TRBD2. The CDR3 contains 16 residues. Germline V gene lookup returns CDR1 MRHNA and CDR2 SNTAGT. The V gene end was trimmed by 3 bases and the J gene end by 0 bases; junction bases not matched to a gene: 2.

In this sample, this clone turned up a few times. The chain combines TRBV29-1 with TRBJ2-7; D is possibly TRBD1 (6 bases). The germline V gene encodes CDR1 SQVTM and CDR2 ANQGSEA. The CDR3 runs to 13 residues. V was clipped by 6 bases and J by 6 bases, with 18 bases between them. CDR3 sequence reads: CSVAGDIGGEQYF. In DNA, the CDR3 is TGCAGCGTAGCAGGGGACATTGGTGGCGAGCAGTACTTC.

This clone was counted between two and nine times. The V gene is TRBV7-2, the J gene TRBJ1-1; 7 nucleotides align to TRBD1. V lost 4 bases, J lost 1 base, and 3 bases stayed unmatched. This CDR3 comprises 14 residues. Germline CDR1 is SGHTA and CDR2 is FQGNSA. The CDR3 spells CASSSQGTNTEAFF. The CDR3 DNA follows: TGTGCCAGCAGCTCACAGGGGACGAACACTGAAGCTTTCTTT.

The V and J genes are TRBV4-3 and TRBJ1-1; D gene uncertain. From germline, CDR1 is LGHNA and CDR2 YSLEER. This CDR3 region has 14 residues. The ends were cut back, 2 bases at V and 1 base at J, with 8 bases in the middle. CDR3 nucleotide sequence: TGCGCCAGCAGCCAAAGGGCGGGGAACACTGAAGCTTTCTTT. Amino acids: CASSQRAGNTEAFF.

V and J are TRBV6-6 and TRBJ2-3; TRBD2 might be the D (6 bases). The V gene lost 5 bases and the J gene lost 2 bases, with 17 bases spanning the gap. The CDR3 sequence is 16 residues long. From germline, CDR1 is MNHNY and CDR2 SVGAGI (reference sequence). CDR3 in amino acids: CASSPQAGPFTDTQYF. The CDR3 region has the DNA TGTGCCAGCAGTCCCCAGGCGGGGCCTTTCACAGATACGCAGTATTTT.

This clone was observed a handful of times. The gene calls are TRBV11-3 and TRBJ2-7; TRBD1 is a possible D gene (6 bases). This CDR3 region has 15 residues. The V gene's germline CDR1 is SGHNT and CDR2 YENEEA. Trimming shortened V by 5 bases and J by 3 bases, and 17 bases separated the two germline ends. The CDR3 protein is CASSPGGGLDYEQYF. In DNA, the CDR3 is TGTGCCAGCAGCCCAGGTGGGGGCTTGGACTACGAGCAGTACTTC.

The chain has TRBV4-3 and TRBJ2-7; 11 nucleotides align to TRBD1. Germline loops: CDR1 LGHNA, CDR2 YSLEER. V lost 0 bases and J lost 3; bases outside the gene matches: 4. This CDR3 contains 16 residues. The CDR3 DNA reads TGCGCCAGCAGCCAAGAGAGGACAGGGGGCTTCTACGAGCAGTACTTC. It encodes CASSQERTGGFYEQYF.

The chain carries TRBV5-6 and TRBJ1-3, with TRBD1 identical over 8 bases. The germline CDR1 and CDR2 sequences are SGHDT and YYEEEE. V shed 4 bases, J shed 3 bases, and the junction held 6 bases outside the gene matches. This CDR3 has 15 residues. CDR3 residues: CASSPGGQGGNTIYF. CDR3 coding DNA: TGTGCCAGCAGCCCCGGAGGACAGGGTGGAAACACCATATATTTT.

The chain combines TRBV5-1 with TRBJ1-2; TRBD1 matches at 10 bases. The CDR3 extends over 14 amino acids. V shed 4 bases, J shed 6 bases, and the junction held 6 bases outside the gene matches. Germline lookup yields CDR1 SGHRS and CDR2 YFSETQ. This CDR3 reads CASSTGQGLNGYTF. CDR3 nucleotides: TGCGCCAGCAGCACGGGACAGGGGTTGAATGGCTACACCTTC.

Here the CDR3 DNA reads TGCAGCGTTGTGGGGGGGGAGGACCCAGATACGCAGTATTTT. It translates to CSVVGGEDPDTQYF. This rearrangement joins TRBV29-1 to TRBJ2-3, with 7 positions matching TRBD2. CDR3 length: 14 amino acids. V was clipped by 4 bases and J by 4 bases; unmatched bases: 8. Germline V lookup: CDR1 SQVTM, CDR2 ANQGSEA.

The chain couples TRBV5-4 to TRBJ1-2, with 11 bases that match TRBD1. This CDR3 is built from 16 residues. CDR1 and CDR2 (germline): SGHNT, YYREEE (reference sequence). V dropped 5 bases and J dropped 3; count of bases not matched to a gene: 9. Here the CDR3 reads CASRRTGGAYDYGYTF. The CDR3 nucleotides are TGTGCCAGCAGGCGGACAGGGGGCGCTTATGACTATGGCTACACCTTC. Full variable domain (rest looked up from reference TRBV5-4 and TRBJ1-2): ETGVTQSPTHLIKTRGQQVTLRCSSQSGHNTVSWYQQALGQGPQFIFQYYREEENGRGNFPPRFSGLQFPNYSSELNVNALELDDSALYLCASRRTGGAYDYGYTFGSGTRLTVV.

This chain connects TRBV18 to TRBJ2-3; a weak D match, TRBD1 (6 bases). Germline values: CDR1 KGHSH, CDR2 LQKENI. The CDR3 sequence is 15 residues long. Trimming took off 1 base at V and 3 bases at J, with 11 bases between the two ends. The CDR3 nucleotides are TGTGCCAGCTCACCACGAACAGGGATAACAGATACGCAGTATTTT. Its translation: CASSPRTGITDTQYF.

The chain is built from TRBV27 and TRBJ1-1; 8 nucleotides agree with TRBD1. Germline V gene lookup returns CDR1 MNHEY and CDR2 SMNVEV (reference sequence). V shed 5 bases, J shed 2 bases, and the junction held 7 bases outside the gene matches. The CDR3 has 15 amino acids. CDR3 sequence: CASSQRGTGNTEAFF. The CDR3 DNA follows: TGTGCCAGCAGTCAACGAGGGACAGGAAACACTGAAGCTTTCTTT.

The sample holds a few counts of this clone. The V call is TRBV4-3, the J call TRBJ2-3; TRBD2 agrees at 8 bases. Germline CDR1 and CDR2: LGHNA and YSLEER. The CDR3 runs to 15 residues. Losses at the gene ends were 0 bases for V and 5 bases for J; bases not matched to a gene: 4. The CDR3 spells CASSQELAGQDTQYF. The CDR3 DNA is TGCGCCAGCAGCCAAGAGCTAGCGGGCCAAGATACGCAGTATTTT.

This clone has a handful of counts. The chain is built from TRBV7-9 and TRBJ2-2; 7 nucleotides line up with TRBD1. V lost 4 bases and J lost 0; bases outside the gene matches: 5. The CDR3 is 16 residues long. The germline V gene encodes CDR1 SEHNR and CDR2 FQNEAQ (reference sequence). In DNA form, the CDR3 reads TGTGCCAGCAGCTCACGGGACAGATCGAACACCGGGGAGCTGTTTTTT. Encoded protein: CASSSRDRSNTGELFF.

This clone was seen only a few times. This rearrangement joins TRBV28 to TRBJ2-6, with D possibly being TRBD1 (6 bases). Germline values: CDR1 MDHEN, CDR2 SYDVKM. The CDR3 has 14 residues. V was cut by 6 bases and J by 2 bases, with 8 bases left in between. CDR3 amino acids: CASREGAGANVLTF. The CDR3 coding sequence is TGTGCCAGCAGAGAGGGGGCTGGGGCCAACGTCCTGACTTTC.

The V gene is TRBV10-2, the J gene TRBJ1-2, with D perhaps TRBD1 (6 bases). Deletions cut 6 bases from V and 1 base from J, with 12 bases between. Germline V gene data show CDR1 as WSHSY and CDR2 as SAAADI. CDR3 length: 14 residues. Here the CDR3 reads CASREGGFNYGYTF. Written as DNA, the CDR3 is TGCGCCAGCAGGGAAGGGGGTTTTAACTATGGCTACACCTTC.